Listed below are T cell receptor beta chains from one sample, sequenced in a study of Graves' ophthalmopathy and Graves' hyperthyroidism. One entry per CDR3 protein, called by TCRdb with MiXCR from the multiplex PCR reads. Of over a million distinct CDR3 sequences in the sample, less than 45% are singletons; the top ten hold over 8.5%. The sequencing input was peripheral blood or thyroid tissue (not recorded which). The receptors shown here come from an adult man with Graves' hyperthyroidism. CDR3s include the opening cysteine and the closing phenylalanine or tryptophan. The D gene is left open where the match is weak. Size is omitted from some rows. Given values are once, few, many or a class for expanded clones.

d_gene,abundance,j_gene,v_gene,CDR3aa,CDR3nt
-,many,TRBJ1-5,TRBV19,CASTKGTLHPQHF,TGTGCCAGTACTAAGGGAACTTTACACCCCCAGCATTTT
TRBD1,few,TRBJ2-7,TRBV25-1,CASSEFLGQGYEQYF,TGTGCCAGCAGTGAATTTCTGGGACAGGGCTACGAGCAGTACTTC
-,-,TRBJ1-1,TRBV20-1,CGPPRTEAFF,TGCGGCCCTCCCCGCACTGAAGCTTTCTTT
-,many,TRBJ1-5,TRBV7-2,CASSLDHGLGDQPQHF,TGTGCCAGCAGCTTAGATCACGGGCTAGGCGATCAGCCCCAGCATTTT
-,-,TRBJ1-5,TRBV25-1,CACSAPKGTPGPYSNQPQHF,TGTGCCTGCAGTGCCCCTAAAGGGACACCGGGTCCCTATAGCAATCAGCCCCAGCATTTT
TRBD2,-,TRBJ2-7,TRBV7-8,CASSSPSLAGAEQYF,TGTGCCAGCAGCTCGCCGAGTCTAGCGGGGGCCGAGCAGTACTTC
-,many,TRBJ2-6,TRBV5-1,CASSLDPGSGANVLTF,TGCGCCAGCAGCTTGGATCCCGGCTCTGGGGCCAACGTCCTGACTTTC
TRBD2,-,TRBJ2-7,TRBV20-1,CSARPTLAGVFYEQYF,TGCAGTGCTAGACCTACGCTAGCGGGAGTCTTCTACGAGCAGTACTTC
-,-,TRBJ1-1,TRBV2,CASSRGGTNEAFF,TGTGCCAGCAGTCGAGGGGGGACCAATGAAGCTTTCTTT
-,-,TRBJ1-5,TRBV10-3,CAISAARSNQPQHF,TGTGCCATCAGTGCTGCAAGGAGCAATCAGCCCCAGCATTTT
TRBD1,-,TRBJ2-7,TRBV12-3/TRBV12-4,CASSSSRDSDEQYF,TGTGCCAGCAGCTCTTCCCGGGACAGTGACGAGCAGTACTTC
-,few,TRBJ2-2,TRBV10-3,CAITAETGELFF,TGTGCCATCACAGCAGAGACGGGGGAGCTGTTTTTT
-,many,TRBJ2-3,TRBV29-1,CSVEVAGTDTQYF,TGCAGCGTTGAAGTCGCAGGCACAGATACGCAGTATTTT
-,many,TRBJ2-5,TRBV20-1,CSASVYEQSEETQYF,TGCAGTGCTAGCGTTTACGAACAATCGGAAGAGACCCAGTACTTC
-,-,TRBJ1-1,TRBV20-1,CSAWQGVANTEAFF,TGCAGTGCTTGGCAGGGAGTCGCGAACACTGAAGCTTTCTTT
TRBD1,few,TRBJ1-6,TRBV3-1,CASSQIPGTGPSPLHF,TGTGCCAGCAGCCAGATTCCCGGGACAGGTCCTTCACCCCTCCACTTT
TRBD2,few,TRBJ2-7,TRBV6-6,CASSYQRGPYEQYF,TGTGCCAGCAGTTATCAGCGGGGACCCTACGAGCAGTACTTC
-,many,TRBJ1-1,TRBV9,CASSVGVHKSGTEAFF,TGTGCCAGCAGCGTAGGAGTTCATAAGAGCGGAACTGAAGCTTTCTTT
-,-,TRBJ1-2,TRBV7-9,CASSAEDGIYGYTF,TGTGCCAGCAGTGCCGAGGACGGAATCTATGGCTACACCTTC
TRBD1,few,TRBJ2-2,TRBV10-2,CASRRDRGKIASGELFF,TGCGCCAGCCGCCGGGACAGGGGAAAAATTGCTTCCGGGGAGCTGTTTTTT
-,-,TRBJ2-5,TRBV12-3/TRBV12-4,CASSVHLPNQETQYF,TGTGCCAGCAGCGTGCACCTACCTAACCAAGAGACCCAGTACTTC
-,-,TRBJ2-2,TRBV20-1,CSARSPANTGELFF,TGCAGTGCTAGGAGCCCCGCGAACACCGGGGAGCTGTTTTTT
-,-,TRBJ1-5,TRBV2,CASRPTGFQPQHF,TGTGCCAGCAGACCCACAGGGTTCCAGCCCCAGCATTTT
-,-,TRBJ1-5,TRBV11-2,CASSPRGVGNQPQHF,TGTGCCAGCAGCCCTAGGGGGGTTGGCAATCAGCCCCAGCATTTT
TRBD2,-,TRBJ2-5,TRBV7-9,CASSIAGLGTQYF,TGTGCCAGCAGCATAGCGGGGTTAGGGACCCAGTACTTC